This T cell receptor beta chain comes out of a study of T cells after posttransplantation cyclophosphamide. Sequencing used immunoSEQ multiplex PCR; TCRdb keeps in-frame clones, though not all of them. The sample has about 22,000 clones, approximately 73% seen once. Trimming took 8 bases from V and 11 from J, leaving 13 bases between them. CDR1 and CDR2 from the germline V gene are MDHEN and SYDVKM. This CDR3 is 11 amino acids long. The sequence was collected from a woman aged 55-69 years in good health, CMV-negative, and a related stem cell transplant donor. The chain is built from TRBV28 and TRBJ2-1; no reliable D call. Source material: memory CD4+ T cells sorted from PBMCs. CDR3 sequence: CASVSVGQQFF. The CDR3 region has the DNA TGTGCCAGCGTGAGCGTCGGCCAGCAGTTCTTC.